Presented here are 29 T cell receptor beta chains from one specimen sequenced in a study of blood T cell repertoires in COVID-19. Repertoires were generated with immunoSEQ multiplex PCR, while TCRdb's copy carries only in-frame clones and drops some. Of 100,000 to 150,000 clones detected, 88% appear once; the ten largest clones hold 7.5% to 8%. Specimen: peripheral blood. The source is a man aged 45 to 65 with acute or convalescent COVID-19.

The V and J genes are TRBV4-1 and TRBJ2-2; 11 positions match TRBD2. V lost 6 bases and J lost 3; bases outside the gene matches: 6. CDR1 and CDR2 from the germline V gene are MGHRA and YSYEKL. The CDR3 is 16 amino acids. CDR3 DNA sequence: TGCGCCAGCAGAGAGAGACTAGCGGGGTACACCGGGGAGCTGTTTTTT. Residues: CASRERLAGYTGELFF.

The CDR3: CASNSPGQGAYEQYF. The CDR3 DNA reads TGTGCCAGCAACAGTCCGGGACAGGGGGCCTACGAGCAGTACTTC. V gene TRBV6-7 combines with J gene TRBJ2-7; 11 nucleotides line up with TRBD1. TRBV6-7 belongs to the ORF category, with a function that is uncertain. J lost 2 bases, V lost 7 bases, and 7 bases had no gene match. This CDR3 spans 15 amino acids.

This rearrangement joins TRBV11-2 to TRBJ2-3; D not resolved. V shed 2 bases and J shed 2 bases, with 8 bases lying between them. Germline V gene lookup returns CDR1 SGHAT and CDR2 FQNNGV. This CDR3 has 14 residues. The CDR3 loop reads CASSLMRNTDTQYF. In DNA, the CDR3 is TGTGCCAGCAGCTTAATGAGGAACACAGATACGCAGTATTTT.

The chain has TRBV23-1 and TRBJ1-1, with no clear D. TRBV23-1 is given ORF status, its function remaining uncertain. V lost 2 bases to trimming and J lost 0 bases, with 10 bases between them. The length of the CDR3 is 15 residues. DNA for the CDR3: TGCGCCAGCAGTCAAGGGTCCGGGTTGAACACTGAAGCTTTCTTT. Translated: CASSQGSGLNTEAFF.

This chain connects TRBV14 to TRBJ2-5; 9 nucleotides agree with TRBD1. Germline lookup yields CDR1 SGHDN and CDR2 FVKESK. CDR3 length: 15 amino acids. After removal of 1 base from V and 5 bases from J, the junction contained 5 bases not matched to a gene. The chain's CDR3 is CASSQVRTGVETQYF. The CDR3 DNA is TGTGCCAGCAGCCAAGTCCGGACAGGGGTGGAGACCCAGTACTTC.

The J gene is TRBJ2-5, the V gene TRBV5-6, with 15 bases that match TRBD2. With 4 bases clipped from V and 1 base from J, the junction kept 8 bases outside the gene matches. Germline values: CDR1 SGHDT, CDR2 YYEEEE. CDR3 size: 18 residues. The CDR3 DNA follows: TGTGCCAGCAGCCCTGGACTAGCGGGAGGGAACTTCCAAGAGACCCAGTACTTC. This encodes CASSPGLAGGNFQETQYF. The full variable domain, completed using reference TRBV5-6 and TRBJ2-5, is DAGVTQSPTHLIKTRGQQVTLRCSPKSGHDTVSWYQQALGQGPQFIFQYYEEEERQRGNFPDRFSGHQFPNYSSELNVNALLLGDSALYLCASSPGLAGGNFQETQYFGPGTRLLVL.

The chain uses TRBV14 and TRBJ2-1; the match to TRBD2 covers 11 bases. The germline CDR1 and CDR2 sequences are SGHDN and FVKESK. The CDR3 is 23 residues long. The ends lost 3 bases at V and 3 bases at J; junction bases unmatched: 25. For the CDR3, the DNA is TGTGCCAGCAGCCATGGGGCGGGGACCTCCGGGCTAGCGGGAGGTTCCTACTACAATGAGCAGTTCTTC. Amino acid sequence: CASSHGAGTSGLAGGSYYNEQFF.

The chain couples TRBV6-5 to TRBJ2-2, with D perhaps matching TRBD2 (6 bases). The CDR3 runs to 15 residues. Trimming left V 7 bases short and J 4 bases short, with 16 bases between. Per germline, CDR1 MNHEY and CDR2 SVGAGI. CDR3 bases: TGTGCCAGCAATCTTCGGGGGAGTCCCACCGGGGAGCTGTTTTTT. Its protein product is CASNLRGSPTGELFF.

V is TRBV12-5 and J is TRBJ2-3, with a weak D call TRBD2 (6 bases). Germline V CDR1 and CDR2: LGHNT, FRNRAP. This CDR3 is 16 amino acids long. Trimming took 0 bases from V and 1 from J, leaving 11 bases between them. The CDR3 here is CASGLVLPSGTDTQYF. The CDR3 nucleotides are TGTGCTAGTGGTTTGGTACTACCTAGCGGCACAGATACGCAGTATTTT.

The chain couples TRBV24-1 to TRBJ1-2; weak D call: TRBD1 (6 bases). The CDR3 is made up of 12 amino acids. In germline, CDR1 is KGHDR, CDR2 SFDVKD. CDR3 nucleotide sequence: TGTGCTACTAAACAGGGCCCCTATGGCTACACCTTC. Its protein is CATKQGPYGYTF.

The chain recombines TRBV6-5 with TRBJ1-3; D unclear. CDR1 and CDR2 from the germline V gene are MNHEY and SVGAGI. V was pared by 4 bases and J by 0 bases, with 10 bases between. The CDR3 contains 15 residues. CDR3 loop: CASSSSQLSGNTIYF. In DNA, the CDR3 is TGTGCCAGCAGTTCCTCCCAACTCTCTGGAAACACCATATATTTT.

The rearrangement links TRBV19 to TRBJ1-6; TRBD1 agrees at 12 bases. Germline assignment: CDR1 LNHDA and CDR2 SQIVND (reference sequence). With V trimmed by 3 bases and J by 14 bases, 14 bases remained unmatched. The CDR3 length is 17 residues. The CDR3 protein is CASSIASGTGGAVSLHF. CDR3 nucleotides: TGTGCCAGTAGTATTGCCTCCGGGACAGGGGGCGCGGTGTCCCTCCACTTT.

In its sample, this clone was seen a few times. This chain uses TRBV29-1 with TRBJ2-1; D possibly corresponds to TRBD2 (6 bases). This CDR3 has 17 residues. Trimming took 7 bases from V and 3 from J, leaving 25 bases between them. In germline, CDR1 is SQVTM, CDR2 ANQGSEA. CDR3 region: CSAEGTGEARYYNEQFF. DNA for the CDR3: TGCAGCGCCGAGGGTACGGGGGAGGCCCGCTACTACAATGAGCAGTTCTTC.

V usage is TRBV6-6 and J usage is TRBJ1-2; 9 nucleotides line up with TRBD1. CDR3 size: 16 residues. Germline values: CDR1 MNHNY, CDR2 SVGAGI (reference sequence). Trimming cost V 6 bases and J 8 bases; bases outside gene matches: 16. The CDR3 here is CASRITGGAGMIGYTF. In DNA, the CDR3 is TGTGCCAGCAGAATTACAGGGGGCGCTGGGATGATCGGCTACACCTTC.

J is TRBJ1-6 and V is TRBV19, with D tentatively TRBD1 (5 bases). The CDR3 contains 16 residues. Germline V gene sequence: CDR1 LNHDA, CDR2 SQIVND (reference sequence). V dropped 8 bases and J dropped 0 bases, with 14 bases sitting between them. CDR3 sequence reads: CASGRGGSSYNSPLHF. CDR3 coding DNA: TGTGCCAGTGGCCGTGGGGGGAGCTCCTATAATTCACCCCTCCACTTT.

The rearrangement links TRBV7-9 to TRBJ2-7; D not resolved. The CDR3 contains 14 residues. Germline loops: CDR1 SEHNR, CDR2 FQNEAQ (reference sequence). The ends were cut back, 5 bases at V and 3 bases at J, with 14 bases in the middle. CDR3 loop: CASSRDSLNYEQYF. CDR3 in DNA: TGTGCCAGCAGCCGTGACTCGCTGAACTACGAGCAGTACTTC.

This rearrangement joins TRBV27 to TRBJ2-7; 14 nucleotides line up with TRBD2. This CDR3 is built from 17 residues. Germline CDR1 and CDR2: MNHEY and SMNVEV (reference sequence). Trimming took 0 bases from V and 8 from J; bases not matched to a gene: 9. CDR3 region: CASSLSGLAGGTLKQYF. The CDR3 region has the DNA TGTGCCAGCAGTTTATCTGGACTAGCGGGAGGAACGCTAAAGCAGTACTTC.

The chain couples TRBV4-2 to TRBJ1-4; the D is unclear. V lost 3 bases and J lost 0, with 11 bases in between. The CDR3 is 16 residues long. Germline V gives CDR1 LGHNA, CDR2 YNFKEQ. In DNA form, the CDR3 reads TGTGCCAGCAGCCACGGCGGTAGTGCAACTAATGAAAAACTGTTTTTT. Its translation is CASSHGGSATNEKLFF.

The CDR3 coding sequence is TGTGCCAGCAGCCGGGACCAAGGACTAGCGGGAGGCGAGCAGTACTTC. Translation: CASSRDQGLAGGEQYF. The chain recombines TRBV14 with TRBJ2-7, with 14 positions matching TRBD2. Trimming at V came to 4 bases and at J to 6 bases, leaving 8 bases not matched to a gene. The CDR3 extends over 16 amino acids. CDR1 is SGHDN, CDR2 FVKESK, per germline.

The chain uses TRBV6-6 and TRBJ2-7; maybe TRBD1 (6 bases). CDR1 is MNHNY and CDR2 is SVGAGI in the germline V gene (reference sequence). The CDR3 is 14 residues long. V dropped 2 bases and J dropped 5 bases, with 13 bases sitting between them. DNA for the CDR3: TGTGCCAGCAGTTACAAGACGCAGGGGCACGAGCAGTACTTC. It encodes CASSYKTQGHEQYF.

This chain uses TRBV7-9 with TRBJ1-2; D uncertain. CDR3 length: 13 amino acids. Germline V lookup: CDR1 SEHNR, CDR2 FQNEAQ (reference sequence). Trimming pared 5 bases from V and 0 bases from J, leaving 7 bases between. This CDR3 is CASSHSSNYGYTF. The CDR3 DNA sequence: TGTGCCAGCAGCCACAGTTCTAACTATGGCTACACCTTC. The full variable domain, its missing parts supplied by reference TRBV7-9 and TRBJ1-2, is DTGVSQNPRHKITKRGQNVTFRCDPISEHNRLYWYRQTLGQGPEFLTYFQNEAQLEKSRLLSDRFSAERPKGSFSTLEIQRTEQGDSAMYLCASSHSSNYGYTFGSGTRLTVV.

The chain has TRBV18 and TRBJ2-7, with D tentatively TRBD2 (5 bases). Trimming left V 2 bases short and J 9 bases short, with 17 bases between. CDR1 is KGHSH, CDR2 LQKENI, per germline. This CDR3 has 14 amino acids. Here the CDR3 DNA reads TGTGCCAGCTCACCAACTAGTTACCTACGAGGGCAGTACTTC. Translated, it gives CASSPTSYLRGQYF.

The chain is built from TRBV5-5 and TRBJ2-5; 9 bases are a match to TRBD2. CDR1 and CDR2 (germline): SGHKS, YYEKEE (reference sequence). Germline trimming cut 1 base from V and 0 bases from J; bases unmatched to any gene: 1. The CDR3 is 15 amino acids. CDR3 sequence (DNA): TGTGCCAGCAGCTTGCTAGCGGGATACCAAGAGACCCAGTACTTC. It translates to CASSLLAGYQETQYF.

As DNA, the CDR3 is TGTGCCAGCAGTCCGGCGGGACAGGGAGAGAATGAGCAGTTCTTC. As protein: CASSPAGQGENEQFF. The V and J genes are TRBV6-6 and TRBJ2-1; 9 bases match TRBD1. The CDR3 is made up of 15 amino acids. CDR1 and CDR2 (germline): MNHNY, SVGAGI (reference sequence). With 5 bases clipped from V and 7 bases from J, the junction kept 9 bases outside the gene matches.

The chain's CDR3 is CASSQRSDSTLNYGYTF. In nucleotides, the CDR3 is TGTGCCAGCAGCCAGAGGTCGGACAGTACCTTGAACTATGGCTACACCTTC. V and J are TRBV3-1 (or the pseudogene TRBV3-2) and TRBJ1-2, with a possible D match to TRBD1 (6 bases). Germline V CDR1 and CDR2: LGHDT, YNNKEL (reference sequence). The CDR3 sequence is 17 residues long. V was pared by 3 bases and J by 2 bases, with 19 bases between.

This clone was counted a few times. The chain joins TRBV6-2 or TRBV6-3 to TRBJ2-1, with D perhaps matching TRBD2 (6 bases). The germline V gene has CDR1 MNHEY and CDR2 SVGEGT. The CDR3 sequence is 17 residues long. Trimming removed 2 bases at V and 4 bases at J, with 18 bases between. Written as DNA, the CDR3 is TGTGCCAGCAGTTACCTGGACTATGATGGGTCTTACAATGAGCAGTTCTTC. Its protein is CASSYLDYDGSYNEQFF.

The J gene is TRBJ2-1, the V gene TRBV10-3; D may be TRBD2 (5 bases). The V end lost 2 bases, the J end lost 8 bases, and 7 bases lay between the germline ends. CDR3 length equals 12 residues. Germline V gene lookup returns CDR1 ENHRY and CDR2 SYGVKD. CDR3 sequence reads: CAISEGGYEQFF. The CDR3 bases are TGTGCCATCAGTGAGGGCGGGTATGAGCAGTTCTTC.

This clone has more than one count but fewer than ten. CDR3 DNA: TGTGCCACCAGTGATCCCGGGACAGTGCAAGAGACCCAGTACTTC. Amino acids: CATSDPGTVQETQYF. The chain employs TRBV24-1 and TRBJ2-5; 7 bases fit TRBD1. This CDR3 has 15 residues. Trimming cost V 3 bases and J 2 bases; bases outside gene matches: 5. Germline V gives CDR1 KGHDR, CDR2 SFDVKD.

The rearrangement uses TRBV7-8 and TRBJ1-2, with 8 bases that match TRBD1. Germline CDR1 is SGHVS and CDR2 is FQNEAQ. The CDR3 loop spans 19 amino acids. With V trimmed by 0 bases and J by 5 bases, 17 bases remained unmatched. The CDR3 DNA is TGTGCCAGCAGCTTAGCATTAGATGGTCAGGGGGCTTCGAGATATGGCTACACCTTC. Encoded protein: CASSLALDGQGASRYGYTF.